One sample yielded the 32 T cell receptor beta chains listed below, sequenced in a study of blood T cell repertoires in COVID-19. Some clones are missing from TCRdb's copy, which holds only in-frame ones; the method was immunoSEQ multiplex PCR. The sample comprises some 350,000 clones, 80% to 90% of which are singletons, and approximately 5% rests with the top ten. What was sequenced was PBMCs or T cells enriched from blood (not recorded which). All receptors come from a woman in her twenties or thirties who had recovered from COVID-19.

CDR3 residues: CASSGPGQLNEKLFF. CDR3 nucleotide sequence: TGTGCCAGCAGCGGACCGGGACAGTTAAATGAAAAACTGTTTTTT. V is TRBV11-2 and J is TRBJ1-4; 7 bases line up with TRBD1. The CDR3 sequence is 15 residues long. CDR1 and CDR2 (germline): SGHAT, FQNNGV. Germline trimming cut 5 bases from V and 5 bases from J; bases unmatched to any gene: 8. Combining the CDR3 with reference TRBV11-2 and TRBJ1-4 gives the whole variable domain EAGVAQSPRYKIIEKRQSVAFWCNPISGHATLYWYQQILGQGPKLLIQFQNNGVVDDSQLPKDRFSAERLKGVDSTLKIQPAKLEDSAVYLCASSGPGQLNEKLFFGSGTQLSVL.

This chain connects TRBV7-9 to TRBJ1-1; no firm D call. Trimming cost V 0 bases and J 7 bases, with 6 bases left between them. CDR3 length: 12 residues. Germline V lookup: CDR1 SEHNR, CDR2 FQNEAQ (reference sequence). The CDR3 region has the DNA TGTGCCAGCAGCTTAGCGTCAGGTGAAGCTTTCTTT. Its protein is CASSLASGEAFF.

The CDR3 here is CASSPGSGGVSEQYF. CDR3 nucleotide sequence: TGTGCCAGCAGCCCGGGGAGCGGGGGGGTCTCCGAGCAGTACTTC. The J gene is TRBJ2-7, the V gene TRBV7-9; 10 positions match TRBD2. Germline V gives CDR1 SEHNR, CDR2 FQNEAQ (reference sequence). The ends lost 5 bases at V and 6 bases at J; junction bases unmatched: 10. The CDR3 is 15 residues long.

This clone was observed a single time. The chain has TRBV7-8 and TRBJ1-4, with TRBD1 matching 11 bases. CDR3 length: 14 amino acids. Trimming removed 5 bases from V and 8 bases from J; junction bases left unmatched: 4. Per the germline V gene, CDR1 is SGHVS and CDR2 is FQNEAQ. Here the CDR3 reads CASSEGQGGEKLFF. The CDR3, as DNA: TGTGCCAGCAGCGAGGGACAGGGGGGGGAAAAACTGTTTTTT.

This chain uses TRBV2 with TRBJ2-3; no firm D call. This CDR3 has 16 residues. Germline-derived CDR1 and CDR2 are SNHLY and FYNNEI. V was trimmed by 7 bases and J by 0 bases, leaving 17 bases between them. The CDR3, as DNA: TGTGCCAGCACCCCCCTCAGCGCTTCTAGCACAGATACGCAGTATTTT. Translated: CASTPLSASSTDTQYF.

The rearrangement uses TRBV24-1 and TRBJ1-3; no firm D call. The CDR3 covers 12 residues. V was trimmed by 7 bases and J by 4 bases, leaving 7 bases between them. CDR1 is KGHDR, CDR2 SFDVKD, per germline. In DNA form, the CDR3 reads TGTGCCACCAGAACGGTCGGAAACACCATATATTTT. As protein: CATRTVGNTIYF.

The chain combines TRBV12-3 or TRBV12-4 with TRBJ2-7; TRBD2 matches at 11 bases. V was pared by 1 base and J by 7 bases, with 0 bases of the junction left unmatched. This CDR3 is built from 13 residues. The CDR3 DNA follows: TGTGCCAGCAGTTTAGGACTAGCGGGAGAGCAGTACTTC. It encodes CASSLGLAGEQYF.

This clone was seen a few times. The chain joins TRBV19 to TRBJ2-7; no clear D. V lost 1 base and J lost 2, with 9 bases in between. From germline, CDR1 is LNHDA and CDR2 SQIVND (reference sequence). This CDR3 is built from 14 residues. The CDR3 reads CASSIGHQTYEQYF. CDR3 sequence (DNA): TGTGCCAGTAGTATAGGACACCAAACCTACGAGCAGTACTTC. The variable domain in full, with the rest retrieved from reference TRBV19 and TRBJ2-7, is DGGITQSPKYLFRKEGQNVTLSCEQNLNHDAMYWYRQDPGQGLRLIYYSQIVNDFQKGDIAEGYSVSREKKESFPLTVTSAQKNPTAFYLCASSIGHQTYEQYFGPGTRLTVT.

The chain has TRBV4-2 and TRBJ1-5, with 7 bases aligning to TRBD1. CDR1 is LGHNA, CDR2 YNFKEQ, per germline. The CDR3 extends over 15 amino acids. The junction had 3 bases not matched to a gene; V was cut back by 0 bases and J by 4 bases. For the CDR3, the DNA is TGTGCCAGCAGCCAAGAGGGCAGGGGGAATCAGCCCCAGCATTTT. Residues: CASSQEGRGNQPQHF.

The chain has TRBV20-1 and TRBJ2-1; 8 bases are a match to TRBD1. The trim removed 3 bases at V and 7 bases at J, leaving 5 bases unmatched. Germline CDR1 DFQATT, CDR2 SNEGSKA (reference sequence). The CDR3 extends over 13 amino acids. The CDR3 nucleotides read TGCAGTGCTAGTAGGACAGGGCTGAATGAGCAGTTCTTC. Its protein product is CSASRTGLNEQFF.

The J gene is TRBJ2-7, the V gene TRBV7-2; TRBD2 is a possible D gene (6 bases). The CDR3 extends over 16 amino acids. The V end lost 9 bases, the J end lost 0 bases, and 21 bases lay between the germline ends. Germline loops: CDR1 SGHTA, CDR2 FQGNSA. As DNA, the CDR3 is TGTGCCAGTAGCCCCATAGGTGGGGGGATCTCCTACGAGCAGTACTTC. It encodes CASSPIGGGISYEQYF.

V usage is TRBV5-5 and J usage is TRBJ2-2; 12 positions agree with TRBD1. V gave up 4 bases and J gave up 6 bases; unmatched junction bases: 10. CDR1 and CDR2 from the germline V gene are SGHKS and YYEKEE (reference sequence). This CDR3 spans 17 amino acids. CDR3 nucleotides: TGTGCCAGCAGCCGTCTCCCGGGACAGGGGGCCGCCGGGGAGCTGTTTTTT. Its translation is CASSRLPGQGAAGELFF. Looking up the rest from reference TRBV5-5 and TRBJ2-2 gives the full variable domain: DAGVTQSPTHLIKTRGQQVTLRCSPISGHKSVSWYQQVLGQGPQFIFQYYEKEERGRGNFPDRFSARQFPNYSSELNVNALLLGDSALYLCASSRLPGQGAAGELFFGEGSRLTVL.

The chain has TRBV15 and TRBJ1-4, with 8 nucleotides matching TRBD1. The CDR3 is made up of 16 amino acids. The ends lost 3 bases at V and 7 bases at J; junction bases unmatched: 10. Per germline, CDR1 LNHNV and CDR2 YYDKDF (reference sequence). The CDR3 loop is CATSRDPGGGSEKLFF. The DNA for the CDR3 is TGTGCCACCAGCAGGGATCCAGGGGGCGGGAGTGAAAAACTGTTTTTT.

Regarding this clone: The sample contains more than one DNA sequence encoding this CDR3. The chain uses TRBV5-1 and TRBJ1-2, with 7 bases matching TRBD1. V shed 1 base and J 1 base; nucleotides not matched to a gene: 1. Germline CDR1 and CDR2: SGHRS and YFSETQ. The CDR3 runs 14 residues. CDR3 in DNA: TGCGCCAGCAGCTTGACAGGGGTTAACTATGGCTACACCTTC. It encodes CASSLTGVNYGYTF.

The chain combines TRBV11-2 with TRBJ2-7; 11 bases fit TRBD1. The ends lost 5 bases at V and 7 bases at J; junction bases unmatched: 7. Germline V gene data show CDR1 as SGHAT and CDR2 as FQNNGV. This CDR3 contains 14 residues. CDR3 sequence (DNA): TGTGCCAGCAGCCAAGGACAGGGGGCGGGGGAGCAGTACTTC. Its translation is CASSQGQGAGEQYF.

The chain combines TRBV6-1 with TRBJ1-1; D not resolved. Germline CDR1 MNHNS, CDR2 SASEGT. Deletions cut 2 bases from V and 7 bases from J, with 8 bases between. The CDR3 covers 12 residues. The CDR3 DNA follows: TGTGCCAGCAGTGAAATGTGGCTTGAAGCTTTCTTT. It translates to CASSEMWLEAFF.

This clone occurred once. The rearrangement joins TRBV7-2 to TRBJ1-1, with D possibly TRBD1 on 5 matching bases. This CDR3 spans 14 amino acids. The V end was cut by 5 bases, the J end by 6 bases, with 16 bases between. CDR1 and CDR2 from the germline V gene are SGHTA and FQGNSA. The CDR3 DNA follows: TGTGCCAGCAGCCCGGGACTCCGGAAAGCTGAAGCTTTCTTT. Translated, it gives CASSPGLRKAEAFF.

The V call is TRBV20-1, the J call TRBJ1-1, with unresolved D. V lost 3 bases and J lost 9, with 11 bases in between. Germline assignment: CDR1 DFQATT and CDR2 SNEGSKA (reference sequence). CDR3 length: 11 residues. The CDR3, as DNA: TGCAGTGCTAGTTCCCAATTCCAAGCTTTCTTT. It translates to CSASSQFQAFF.

A single count supports this clone. The rearrangement uses TRBV7-9 and TRBJ1-5; perhaps TRBD1 as D (6 bases). Germline lookup yields CDR1 SEHNR and CDR2 FQNEAQ (reference sequence). With 5 bases removed from V and 6 bases from J, the gap between germline ends came to 11 bases. The length of the CDR3 is 13 residues. As DNA, the CDR3 is TGTGCCAGCAGCACAGGGTTTGGTCAGCCCCAGCATTTT. It yields the protein CASSTGFGQPQHF.

The chain recombines TRBV6-5 with TRBJ1-2, with TRBD1 matching over 12 bases. Trimming took 2 bases from V and 8 from J; bases not matched to a gene: 6. The CDR3 has 15 amino acids. Germline V lookup: CDR1 MNHEY, CDR2 SVGAGI. CDR3 DNA sequence: TGTGCCAGCAGTTACCAGGGACAGGGGGCCGAAGGCTACACCTTC. Translated, it gives CASSYQGQGAEGYTF.

The chain links TRBV5-1 to TRBJ2-5, with 12 bases that match TRBD2. The germline CDR1 and CDR2 sequences are SGHRS and YFSETQ. Trimming at V came to 4 bases and at J to 7 bases, leaving 8 bases not matched to a gene. CDR3 length equals 15 residues. CDR3 amino acids: CASSPTSGGEGTQYF. Written as DNA, the CDR3 is TGCGCCAGCAGCCCGACTAGCGGGGGCGAGGGGACCCAGTACTTC. The whole variable domain, filled in from reference TRBV5-1 and TRBJ2-5, reads KAGVTQTPRYLIKTRGQQVTLSCSPISGHRSVSWYQQTPGQGLQFLFEYFSETQRNKGNFPGRFSGRQFSNSRSEMNVSTLELGDSALYLCASSPTSGGEGTQYFGPGTRLLVL.

CDR3 DNA sequence: TGTGCCAGCACGCTTAGAGCTTCTAACTATGGCTACACCTTC. Amino acid sequence: CASTLRASNYGYTF. V is TRBV5-6 and J is TRBJ1-2; no clear D. The germline V gene encodes CDR1 SGHDT and CDR2 YYEEEE. Trimming removed 6 bases from V and 0 bases from J, with 12 bases in between. The CDR3 is made up of 14 amino acids.

The CDR3, as DNA: TGTGCCAGCAGTTCTTCCGGACAGGGGGTTTGGTACTTC. This codes for CASSSSGQGVWYF. The gene calls are TRBV28 and TRBJ2-4; 10 bases match TRBD1. CDR3 length: 13 amino acids. CDR1 is MDHEN, CDR2 SYDVKM, per germline. Germline trimming cut 4 bases from V and 15 bases from J; bases unmatched to any gene: 9.

The genes are TRBV30 and TRBJ1-1; D is undetermined. The CDR3 has 15 amino acids. Trimming left V 2 bases short and J 5 bases short, with 18 bases between. Germline lookup yields CDR1 GTSNPN and CDR2 SVGIG (reference sequence). In DNA form, the CDR3 reads TGTGCCTGGAGTAGGCGGTCGCGGGGAAGAACTGAAGCTTTCTTT. This encodes CAWSRRSRGRTEAFF.

The chain carries TRBV29-1 and TRBJ2-2; 9 bases are a match to TRBD2. Trimming removed 6 bases from V and 1 base from J; junction bases left unmatched: 3. The CDR3 covers 14 residues. Germline V gene data show CDR1 as SQVTM and CDR2 as ANQGSEA. The CDR3 loop is CSVYSGGNTGELFF. The CDR3 coding sequence is TGCAGCGTGTATAGCGGGGGGAACACCGGGGAGCTGTTTTTT.

The genes are TRBV28 and TRBJ2-1; 7 bases are a match to TRBD2. The J segment lost 3 bases and the V segment lost 6 bases, leaving 8 bases of the junction unmatched. CDR3 length equals 15 residues. Germline lookup yields CDR1 MDHEN and CDR2 SYDVKM. Here the CDR3 DNA reads TGTGCCAGCAGGGGAAGCGGGGAGTACTACAATGAGCAGTTCTTC. It translates to CASRGSGEYYNEQFF.

The chain couples TRBV5-1 to TRBJ2-2; D may be TRBD1 (5 bases). Looked up from germline, CDR1 is SGHRS and CDR2 is YFSETQ. CDR3 length equals 18 residues. Trimming pared 4 bases from V and 2 bases from J, leaving 21 bases between. CDR3 sequence: CASSPSRELSLNTGELFF. The CDR3 region has the DNA TGCGCCAGCAGCCCAAGCAGGGAACTTTCACTAAACACCGGGGAGCTGTTTTTT. Looking up the rest from reference TRBV5-1 and TRBJ2-2 gives the full variable domain: KAGVTQTPRYLIKTRGQQVTLSCSPISGHRSVSWYQQTPGQGLQFLFEYFSETQRNKGNFPGRFSGRQFSNSRSEMNVSTLELGDSALYLCASSPSRELSLNTGELFFGEGSRLTVL.

The J gene is TRBJ2-1, the V gene TRBV28; TRBD1 matches at 8 bases. CDR3 length equals 15 residues. The germline CDR1 and CDR2 sequences are MDHEN and SYDVKM. The V segment lost 5 bases and the J segment 5 bases; nucleotides outside the gene matches: 8. The CDR3 sequence: CASSTRDRSNNEQFF. The DNA for the CDR3 is TGTGCCAGCAGTACCCGGGACAGGTCCAACAATGAGCAGTTCTTC.

The rearrangement joins TRBV6-2 or TRBV6-3 to TRBJ2-7, with D tentatively TRBD2 (7 bases). Germline assignment: CDR1 MNHEY and CDR2 SVGEGT. This CDR3 contains 14 residues. Trimming pared 0 bases from V and 2 bases from J, leaving 8 bases between. CDR3 in amino acids: CASSYSGGPYEQYF. For the CDR3, the DNA is TGTGCCAGCAGTTACTCGGGGGGGCCCTACGAGCAGTACTTC.

This chain joins TRBV18 and TRBJ1-1; tentative D call: TRBD1 (6 bases). This CDR3 spans 13 amino acids. Germline V gene lookup returns CDR1 KGHSH and CDR2 LQKENI. The ends were cut back, 9 bases at V and 1 base at J, with 12 bases in the middle. CDR3 in amino acids: CASRQDPNTEAFF. The CDR3 bases are TGTGCCAGTAGACAGGACCCGAACACTGAAGCTTTCTTT.

CDR3 residues: CASSSIGGNEQYF. CDR3 bases: TGTGCCAGCTCATCCATTGGGGGGAACGAGCAGTACTTC. V and J are TRBV18 and TRBJ2-7; perhaps TRBD2 as D (6 bases). This CDR3 region has 13 residues. Trimming removed 5 bases at V and 5 bases at J, with 13 bases between. Germline V gives CDR1 KGHSH, CDR2 LQKENI. Drawing the rest from reference TRBV18 and TRBJ2-7, the complete variable domain is NAGVMQNPRHLVRRRGQEARLRCSPMKGHSHVYWYRQLPEEGLKFMVYLQKENIIDESGMPKERFSAEFPKEGPSILRIQQVVRGDSAAYFCASSSIGGNEQYFGPGTRLTVT.

A few counts support this clone. DNA of the CDR3: TGTGCCAGCAGTGGGGGACAGTCTTTAAATCAGCCCCAGCATTTT. It encodes CASSGGQSLNQPQHF. The rearrangement uses TRBV2 and TRBJ1-5; 7 bases are shared with TRBD1. The V gene's germline CDR1 is SNHLY and CDR2 FYNNEI. The V segment lost 4 bases and the J segment 4 bases; nucleotides outside the gene matches: 7. This CDR3 has 15 amino acids.